This TCR beta chain was captured by sequencing in a study of control samples from healthy donors and cancer patients. Measured with immunoSEQ multiplex PCR; TCRdb has only the in-frame clones, and not every one. The sample gives about 130,000 clones, approximately 92% of which show up once; less than 7% is in the top ten. The germline CDR1 and CDR2 sequences are SGHAT and FQNNGV. This CDR3 spans 15 amino acids. The V gene lost 5 bases and the J gene lost 5 bases, with 18 bases spanning the gap. This clone was picked up one time. The receptor comes from a young man in good health. The specimen sequenced was blood. V is TRBV11-2 and J is TRBJ2-5; D perhaps matches TRBD2 (7 bases). Written as DNA, the CDR3 is TGTGCCAGCAGCCTAGGGGGGGCCTTCGGGGAGACCCAGTACTTC. It is translated as CASSLGGAFGETQYF.